This T cell receptor (beta chain) was obtained from a study of T cells after yellow fever vaccination. TCRdb redid the calling of the 5' RACE reads with MiXCR, one entry per CDR3 protein. Of under 400,000 distinct CDR3 sequences in the sample, around 12% are singletons; the top ten hold approximately 3.3%. Germline lookup yields CDR1 SGHTA and CDR2 FQGTGA. The CDR3 consists of 13 residues. Trimming at V came to 5 bases and at J to 5 bases, leaving 5 bases not matched to a gene. This rearrangement joins TRBV7-3 to TRBJ2-5; 7 bases fit TRBD1. The TCR sequence derives from a man between 18 and 29 years old who received the YFV17D yellow fever vaccine. Sequences were derived from CD4+ T cells sorted from PBMCs, sampled 15 days after the yellow fever booster vaccination. CDR3 protein: CASSPDRAETQYF. The DNA of the CDR3 is TGTGCCAGCAGCCCCGACAGGGCGGAGACCCAGTACTTC.